The T cell receptor (beta chain) described here comes from a study of shared clonotypes between healthy human individuals. Per the original methods: From ImmunoSEQ came sequences covering only the junction and carrying no quality scores, so filtering differed. Libraries were prepared by immunoSEQ multiplex PCR; TCRdb keeps only in-frame clonotypes and omits some of them. The DNA was the basis for D and trimming; V, J and clone size are from that table. The table lists over 400,000 clones, 70% to 85% of them singletons, with about 12% in the top ten. To note about this clone: This specimen includes other DNA sequences encoding the same CDR3.

The receptor comes from a woman between 35 and 50 years old in good health. Some clones in this sample may be carry-over from other donors' samples. Sequenced: PBMCs.

CDR3 DNA sequence: TGTGCCAGCAGCCAACAGGGCGCGGGGACTGAAGCTTTCTTT. Translation: CASSQQGAGTEAFF. The chain employs TRBV7-9 and TRBJ1-1, with a possible D match to TRBD1 (6 bases). Trimming removed 5 bases from V and 5 bases from J, with 15 bases in between. The CDR3 has 14 amino acids. Germline values: CDR1 SEHNR, CDR2 FQNEAQ (reference sequence).